This is a list of T cell receptor beta chains from one sample in a study of early T cells in non-severe SARS-CoV-2 infection. Each CDR3 protein gets one entry after TCRdb re-called the 5' RACE reads with MiXCR. The sample lists approximately 100,000 distinct CDR3 sequences, 13% to 15% occurring once. The sample comprised whole blood. All receptors come from an adult who was a healthcare worker with PCR-confirmed SARS-CoV-2 infection or an uninfected control (not recorded which). Both conserved end residues are part of each CDR3. Each record gives: J gene, clone size, V gene, D gene, CDR3 protein, CDR3 DNA. The D gene is left open where the match is weak. The listing skips clone size in some rows; elsewhere it reads once, few, many or a size class.

TRBJ2-4	few	TRBV28	TRBD1	CASSSTSGQGSIQYF	TGTGCCAGCAGTTCCACATCCGGACAGGGAAGCATTCAGTACTTC
TRBJ2-3	.	TRBV29-1	.	CSADTDTQYF	TGCAGCGCTGACACAGATACGCAGTATTTT
TRBJ2-5	many	TRBV27	TRBD2	CASSLGTSGAQTQYF	TGTGCCAGCAGTTTAGGGACTAGCGGGGCTCAGACCCAGTACTTC
TRBJ2-5	.	TRBV12-3/TRBV12-4	.	CASSSRLAPAQETQYF	TGTGCCAGCAGTTCCCGTTTGGCACCCGCCCAAGAGACCCAGTACTTC
TRBJ2-3	few	TRBV10-3	TRBD2	CATSGGGVSTDTQYF	TGTGCCACCTCTGGCGGGGGGGTTAGCACAGATACGCAGTATTTT
TRBJ2-7	.	TRBV18	.	CASSPVRSYEQYF	TGTGCCAGCTCACCAGTCAGAAGCTACGAGCAGTACTTC
TRBJ2-1	few	TRBV7-9	TRBD2	CASSSPERGGSYNEQFF	TGTGCCAGCAGCTCGCCCGAGCGGGGGGGCTCCTACAATGAGCAGTTCTTC
TRBJ1-1	many	TRBV20-1	TRBD1	CSAKNRGPTEAFF	TGCAGTGCAAAAAACAGGGGTCCCACTGAAGCTTTCTTT
TRBJ2-7	.	TRBV4-2	.	CASSRILKSSVPYEQYF	TGTGCCAGCAGCCGGATATTAAAGTCCTCGGTACCCTACGAGCAGTACTTC
TRBJ2-7	few	TRBV27	.	CASSFRQTYEQYF	TGTGCCAGCAGTTTTCGGCAGACCTACGAGCAGTACTTC
TRBJ2-2	.	TRBV12-3/TRBV12-4	TRBD1	CASSRTGGRNTGELFF	TGTGCCAGCAGCCGGACAGGGGGTCGGAACACCGGGGAGCTGTTTTTT
TRBJ2-1	.	TRBV4-1	TRBD2	CASSQVTGGFGGPYNEQFF	TGCGCCAGCAGCCAGGTTACGGGGGGTTTTGGTGGTCCCTACAATGAGCAGTTCTTC
TRBJ1-5	.	TRBV18	TRBD1	CASSLGTGYSNQPQHF	TGTGCCAGCTCACTAGGGACAGGATATAGCAATCAGCCCCAGCATTTT
TRBJ1-1	few	TRBV5-1	.	CASSLVGALSTEAFF	TGCGCCAGCAGCTTGGTTGGGGCCTTGAGCACTGAAGCTTTCTTT
TRBJ2-3	.	TRBV7-9	TRBD2	CASSLGSGNTDTQYF	TGTGCCAGCAGCTTAGGTAGCGGGAACACAGATACGCAGTATTTT
TRBJ2-1	.	TRBV4-1	TRBD2	CASSYGLASNEQFF	TGCGCCAGCAGTTACGGACTAGCGAGTAATGAGCAGTTCTTC
TRBJ2-3	.	TRBV5-1	TRBD2	CASSWTSGDITDTQYF	TGCGCCAGCAGCTGGACTAGCGGGGACATCACAGATACGCAGTATTTT
TRBJ2-3	many	TRBV24-1	.	CATSDFRDTNTDTQYF	TGTGCCACCAGTGATTTCCGGGACACAAACACAGATACGCAGTATTTT
TRBJ2-7	.	TRBV4-1	TRBD2	CASSQGLAGGSYEQYF	TGCGCCAGCAGCCAGGGACTAGCGGGGGGTTCCTACGAGCAGTACTTC
TRBJ1-1	.	TRBV21-1	.	CASSKEAANTEAFF	TGTGCCAGCAGCAAAGAGGCGGCTAACACTGAAGCTTTCTTT
TRBJ2-5	.	TRBV7-9	.	CASSLGCDETQYF	TGTGCCAGCAGCTTAGGTTGTGACGAGACCCAGTACTTC
TRBJ2-5	few	TRBV10-3	.	CAISEKETQYF	TGTGCCATCAGTGAAAAGGAGACCCAGTACTTC
TRBJ2-5	few	TRBV20-1	.	CSASQGLQETQYF	TGCAGTGCTAGCCAGGGACTTCAAGAGACCCAGTACTTC
TRBJ1-3	.	TRBV10-3	.	CAISEYRESSGNTIYF	TGTGCCATCAGTGAATATAGGGAGAGCTCTGGAAACACCATATATTTT
TRBJ1-5	few	TRBV6-6	.	CASSGRIQGNQPQHF	TGTGCCAGCAGTGGCAGGATCCAAGGCAATCAGCCCCAGCATTTT
TRBJ2-5	many	TRBV19	.	CASSSGGAFVAQYF	TGTGCCAGTAGTAGTGGAGGAGCCTTCGTCGCCCAGTACTTC
TRBJ2-7	many	TRBV13	.	CASSITGTPDLF	TGTGCCAGCAGCATAACCGGGACACCGGACCTCTTC
TRBJ1-1	.	TRBV9	.	CASSPGATEAFF	TGTGCCAGCAGCCCTGGGGCGACTGAAGCTTTCTTT
TRBJ1-4	.	TRBV5-1	TRBD1	CASSSQGLGEKLFF	TGCGCCAGCAGCTCACAGGGGCTGGGGGAAAAACTGTTTTTT
TRBJ2-7	many	TRBV11-2	TRBD1	CASNKDPGTGYYEQYF	TGTGCCAGCAACAAAGACCCCGGGACAGGTTACTACGAGCAGTACTTC
TRBJ1-4	.	TRBV28	.	CASITSVGFNEKLFF	TGTGCCAGCATCACTAGTGTGGGGTTTAATGAAAAACTGTTTTTT
TRBJ2-7	few	TRBV7-9	.	CASSLVEGIYEQYF	TGTGCCAGCAGCTTAGTGGAGGGGATCTACGAGCAGTACTTC
TRBJ2-3	.	TRBV19	.	CASSIAPLALQYF	TGTGCCAGTAGTATCGCCCCACTGGCGCTGCAGTATTTT
TRBJ2-3	many	TRBV20-1	TRBD2	CSASPLSGVTDTQYF	TGCAGTGCTAGTCCCCTTAGCGGGGTTACAGATACGCAGTATTTT
TRBJ2-7	.	TRBV5-8	.	CASSPRAQPARF	TGTGCCAGCAGCCCCCGGGCCCAACCTGCAAGATTC
TRBJ2-1	.	TRBV20-1	TRBD2	CSARDLAGDYNEQFF	TGCAGTGCTAGAGACCTAGCGGGGGACTACAATGAGCAGTTCTTC
TRBJ2-3	many	TRBV11-2	.	CASSPNPGTASTDTQYF	TGTGCCAGCAGCCCAAACCCCGGGACCGCAAGCACAGATACGCAGTATTTT
TRBJ2-5	many	TRBV13	.	CASSPVGTTETQYF	TGTGCCAGCAGCCCCGTCGGGACAACTGAGACCCAGTACTTC
TRBJ2-7	many	TRBV5-1	.	CASSNDYEQYF	TGCGCCAGCAGCAACGACTACGAGCAGTACTTC
TRBJ1-3	.	TRBV7-2	.	CASSSSFGNTIYF	TGTGCCAGCAGCTCCAGTTTTGGCAACACCATATATTTT
TRBJ2-7	.	TRBV9	.	CASSKTLSGRFYEQYF	TGTGCCAGCAGTAAGACCCTCTCAGGGAGGTTCTACGAGCAGTACTTC
TRBJ2-2	many	TRBV10-2	.	CASSASQASTGELFF	TGCGCCAGCAGTGCCTCGCAGGCGAGCACCGGGGAGCTGTTTTTT
TRBJ1-2	many	TRBV6-6	TRBD1	CASSYGTGSPNYGYTF	TGTGCCAGCAGTTATGGGACAGGGAGCCCTAACTATGGCTACACCTTC
TRBJ2-7	.	TRBV28	.	CASRGTPLYEQYF	TGTGCCAGCCGGGGGACGCCGTTGTACGAGCAGTACTTC
TRBJ2-1	.	TRBV19	TRBD2	CASTPKAGGSYNEQFF	TGTGCCAGTACCCCTAAAGCGGGGGGGTCCTACAATGAGCAGTTCTTC
TRBJ2-5	few	TRBV10-1	.	CASSESTRYQETQYF	TGCGCCAGCAGTGAGTCGACCAGGTACCAAGAGACCCAGTACTTC
TRBJ1-2	.	TRBV28	.	CASKTPGKADGYTF	TGTGCCAGCAAGACCCCGGGGAAAGCGGATGGCTACACCTTC
TRBJ1-2	few	TRBV28	.	CASSRLFYGYTF	TGTGCCAGCAGTCGGCTCTTCTATGGCTACACCTTC
TRBJ2-3	.	TRBV29-1	TRBD1	CSVARQGDSTDTQYF	TGCAGCGTTGCCAGACAGGGGGATAGCACAGATACGCAGTATTTT
TRBJ1-6	.	TRBV5-1	.	CASRRQEGAYNSPLHF	TGCGCCAGCAGAAGGCAGGAGGGCGCCTATAATTCACCCCTCCACTTT
TRBJ2-6	.	TRBV19	.	CASFPGGGSGANVLTF	TGTGCCAGTTTCCCCGGTGGGGGCTCTGGGGCCAACGTCCTGACTTTC
TRBJ2-3	.	TRBV7-7	.	CASSPPGVVDTQYF	TGTGCTAGCAGCCCCCCGGGGGTTGTAGATACGCAGTATTTT
TRBJ2-7	.	TRBV6-5	.	CASSQGQNYEQYF	TGTGCCAGCAGCCAGGGACAAAACTACGAGCAGTACTTC
TRBJ2-2	.	TRBV7-3	.	CASSGTGTLLSGELFF	TGTGCCAGCAGCGGAACCGGGACACTTTTGAGCGGGGAGCTGTTTTTT
TRBJ1-1	few	TRBV2	.	CASSPDGQNTEAFF	TGTGCCAGCAGTCCCGACGGGCAGAACACTGAAGCTTTCTTT
TRBJ2-7	.	TRBV6-4	.	CASPHRLEAYEQYF	TGTGCCAGCCCCCACAGGTTAGAAGCCTACGAGCAGTACTTC
TRBJ1-5	.	TRBV4-3	.	CASSQIVGNQPQHF	TGCGCCAGCAGCCAAATTGTCGGGAATCAGCCCCAGCATTTT